These T cell receptor beta chains were read from a single sample in a study of blood T cell repertoires in COVID-19. Here immunoSEQ multiplex PCR was the method, and the copy in TCRdb shows in-frame clones only, minus some. The sample carries just over 650,000 clones, approximately 90% recorded once. The sequenced material came from peripheral blood. All receptors come from a woman aged 18-29 years with acute or convalescent COVID-19. Both conserved end residues are part of each CDR3. The order of the fields is CDR3 protein, V gene, J gene.

CDR3: CASSVDISYGYTF
V: TRBV9
J: TRBJ1-2

CDR3: CSVAGSGGRAFF
V: TRBV29-1
J: TRBJ1-1

CDR3: CASSDSFGTSNTEAFF
V: TRBV25-1
J: TRBJ1-1

CDR3: CASSFERGMSYEQYF
V: TRBV5-5
J: TRBJ2-7

CDR3: CATSSVNRETQYF
V: TRBV15
J: TRBJ2-5

CDR3: CASSTRTGQSQPQHF
V: TRBV5-8
J: TRBJ1-5

CDR3: CASSQGQYNEQFF
V: TRBV14
J: TRBJ2-1

CDR3: CASSLGDRAEAFF
V: TRBV5-4
J: TRBJ1-1

CDR3: CASSLFIGTSTDTQYF
V: TRBV7-3
J: TRBJ2-3

CDR3: CASSLQVGGNQPQHF
V: TRBV6-5
J: TRBJ1-5

CDR3: CASFYGENTEAFF
V: TRBV5-1
J: TRBJ1-1

CDR3: CASSEVRGAGKAFF
V: TRBV6-1
J: TRBJ1-1

CDR3: CASSLGGTDSGDTQYF
V: TRBV7-9
J: TRBJ2-3

CDR3: CASSIPWAGVNYGYTF
V: TRBV19
J: TRBJ1-2

CDR3: CASSLDQMNTEAFF
V: TRBV5-6
J: TRBJ1-1

CDR3: CASSPPGLYNEQFF
V: TRBV7-9
J: TRBJ2-1

CDR3: CASSRGGNYNEQFF
V: TRBV9
J: TRBJ2-1

CDR3: CASSYSPGETQYF
V: TRBV6-5
J: TRBJ2-5

CDR3: CASGLVRGINYGYTF
V: TRBV12-5
J: TRBJ1-2

CDR3: CASSLALGQGQPQHF
V: TRBV7-2
J: TRBJ1-5

CDR3: CASSLAGISNQPQHF
V: TRBV5-6
J: TRBJ1-5

CDR3: CASSFGGYNSPLHF
V: TRBV5-4
J: TRBJ1-6

CDR3: CASSYQRGSSYEQYF
V: TRBV6-2/TRBV6-3
J: TRBJ2-7

CDR3: CASSPGAGRYGYTF
V: TRBV7-9
J: TRBJ1-2

CDR3: CASSPQRVSYNEQFF
V: TRBV19
J: TRBJ2-1

CDR3: CASSRDNFREKLFF
V: TRBV5-1
J: TRBJ1-4

CDR3: CASSGGAGGGYTF
V: TRBV12-3/TRBV12-4
J: TRBJ1-2

CDR3: CASSFWGVGDTQYF
V: TRBV5-6
J: TRBJ2-3

CDR3: CARLEGSSYEQYF
V: TRBV9
J: TRBJ2-7

CDR3: CASSIRGPTNNEKLFF
V: TRBV19
J: TRBJ1-4

CDR3: CATSDRTGGYNEQFF
V: TRBV24-1
J: TRBJ2-1

CDR3: CATSDPGTSGGTDTQYF
V: TRBV24-1
J: TRBJ2-3